The entry that follows covers one T cell receptor (beta chain) sequence. These data originate in a study of blood T cell repertoires in COVID-19. Generated by immunoSEQ multiplex PCR, the TCRdb table keeps only in-frame clones and is missing some. Of some 220,000 clones detected, 75% to 90% appear once; the ten largest clones hold about 3.5%. Those enrolled, adults aged roughly 18 to 89 years, came from under 25 US areas. This CDR3 has 15 amino acids. V lost 5 bases, J lost 0 bases, and 4 bases stayed unmatched. In germline, CDR1 is PRHDT, CDR2 FYEKMQ (reference sequence). Sequencing used PBMCs or T cells enriched from blood (not recorded which). The sequence was obtained from a woman between 18 and 30 years old in a cohort exposed to, infected with or recovered from COVID-19 (not recorded which). This chain links TRBV13 with TRBJ1-3; 7 bases line up with TRBD1. CDR3 DNA sequence: TGTGCCAGCAGCGAAACAGGGGACTCTGGAAACACCATATATTTT. It translates to CASSETGDSGNTIYF.